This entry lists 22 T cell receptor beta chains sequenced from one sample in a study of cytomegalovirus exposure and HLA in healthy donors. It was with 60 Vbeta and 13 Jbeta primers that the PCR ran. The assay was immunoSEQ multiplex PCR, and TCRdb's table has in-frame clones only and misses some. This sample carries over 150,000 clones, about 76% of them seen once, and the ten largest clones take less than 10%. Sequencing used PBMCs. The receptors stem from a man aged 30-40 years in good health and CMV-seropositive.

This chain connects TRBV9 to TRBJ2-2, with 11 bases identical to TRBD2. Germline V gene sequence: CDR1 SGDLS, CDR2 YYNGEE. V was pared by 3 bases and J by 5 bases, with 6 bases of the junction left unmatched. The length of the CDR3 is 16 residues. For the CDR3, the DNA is TGTGCCAGCAGCGCCCTAGCGGGGGGAGGGACCGGGGAGCTGTTTTTT. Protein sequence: CASSALAGGGTGELFF.

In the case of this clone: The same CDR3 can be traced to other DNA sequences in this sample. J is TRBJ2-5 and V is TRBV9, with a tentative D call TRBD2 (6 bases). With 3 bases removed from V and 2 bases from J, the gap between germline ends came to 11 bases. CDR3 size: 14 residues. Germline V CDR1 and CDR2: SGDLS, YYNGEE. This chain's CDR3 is CASSATGLQETQYF. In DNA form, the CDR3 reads TGTGCCAGCAGCGCGACGGGACTGCAAGAGACCCAGTACTTC.

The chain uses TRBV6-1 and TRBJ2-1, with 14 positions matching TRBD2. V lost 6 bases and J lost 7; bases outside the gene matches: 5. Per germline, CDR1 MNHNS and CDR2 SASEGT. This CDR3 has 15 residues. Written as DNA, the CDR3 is TGTGCCAGCAGCCGGACTAGCGGGAGGTTGAATGAGCAGTTCTTC. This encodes CASSRTSGRLNEQFF.

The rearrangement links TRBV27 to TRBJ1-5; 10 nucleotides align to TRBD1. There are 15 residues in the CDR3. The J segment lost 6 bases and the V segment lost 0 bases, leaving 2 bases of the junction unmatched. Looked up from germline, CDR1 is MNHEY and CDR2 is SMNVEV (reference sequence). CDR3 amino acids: CASSLSRDRGQPQHF. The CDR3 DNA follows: TGTGCCAGCAGTTTATCGCGGGACAGGGGTCAGCCCCAGCATTTT.

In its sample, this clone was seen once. CDR3 in amino acids: CAWTPTGETQPQHF. CDR3 bases: TGTGCCTGGACCCCTACAGGGGAAACTCAGCCCCAGCATTTT. V and J are TRBV30 and TRBJ1-5; 7 bases align to TRBD1. V gave up 4 bases and J gave up 6 bases; unmatched junction bases: 9. The CDR3 consists of 14 residues. The germline gives CDR1 GTSNPN, CDR2 SVGIG (reference sequence).

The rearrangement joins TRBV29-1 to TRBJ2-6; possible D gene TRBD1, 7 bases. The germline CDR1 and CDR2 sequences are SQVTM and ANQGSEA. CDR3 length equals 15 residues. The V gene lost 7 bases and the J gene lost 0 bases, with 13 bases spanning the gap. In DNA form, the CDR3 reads TGCAGCGGGGGGGACAGTTCCTCTGGGGCCAACGTCCTGACTTTC. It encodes CSGGDSSSGANVLTF.

In DNA, the CDR3 is TGTGCCAGCAGCTTCCGGGATAACTACGAGCAGTACTTC. Translation: CASSFRDNYEQYF. The chain employs TRBV7-9 and TRBJ2-7; D possibly corresponds to TRBD2 (5 bases). This CDR3 spans 13 amino acids. V gave up 3 bases and J gave up 3 bases, with 9 bases separating them. Germline loops: CDR1 SEHNR, CDR2 FQNEAQ (reference sequence).

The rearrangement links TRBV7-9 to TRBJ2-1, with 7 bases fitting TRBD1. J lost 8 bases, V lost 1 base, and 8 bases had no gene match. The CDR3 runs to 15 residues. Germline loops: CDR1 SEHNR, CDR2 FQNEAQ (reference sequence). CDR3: CASSLEGDREYEQFF. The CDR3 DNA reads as TGTGCCAGCAGCTTAGAGGGAGACAGGGAGTATGAGCAGTTCTTC. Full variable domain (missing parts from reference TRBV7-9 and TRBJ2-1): DTGVSQNPRHKITKRGQNVTFRCDPISEHNRLYWYRQTLGQGPEFLTYFQNEAQLEKSRLLSDRFSAERPKGSFSTLEIQRTEQGDSAMYLCASSLEGDREYEQFFGPGTRLTVL.

CDR3 amino acids: CASAHTGSGSYNEQFF. The CDR3 nucleotides read TGTGCCAGCGCTCACACGGGAAGCGGCTCCTACAATGAGCAGTTCTTC. The rearrangement uses TRBV28 and TRBJ2-1, with a weak D call TRBD2 (5 bases). Germline CDR1 reads MDHEN; CDR2 reads SYDVKM. The V end was cut by 8 bases, the J end by 0 bases, with 17 bases between. The CDR3 has 16 residues.

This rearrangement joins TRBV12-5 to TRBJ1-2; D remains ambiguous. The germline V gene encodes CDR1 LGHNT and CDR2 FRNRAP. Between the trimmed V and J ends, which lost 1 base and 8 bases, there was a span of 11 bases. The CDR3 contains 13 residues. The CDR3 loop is CASGLGRVDGYTF. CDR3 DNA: TGTGCTAGTGGTTTGGGGAGGGTGGACGGCTACACCTTC.

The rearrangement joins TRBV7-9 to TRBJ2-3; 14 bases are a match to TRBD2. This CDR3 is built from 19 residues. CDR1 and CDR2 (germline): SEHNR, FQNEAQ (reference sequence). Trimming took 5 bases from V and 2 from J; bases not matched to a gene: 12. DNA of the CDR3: TGTGCCAGCAGCGACGGGCCGGGACTAGCGGGGGAGTACACAGATACGCAGTATTTT. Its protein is CASSDGPGLAGEYTDTQYF.

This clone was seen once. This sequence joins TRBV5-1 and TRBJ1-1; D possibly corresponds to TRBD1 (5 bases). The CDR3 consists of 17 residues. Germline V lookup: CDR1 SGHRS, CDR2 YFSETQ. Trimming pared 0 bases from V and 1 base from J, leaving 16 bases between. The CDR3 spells CASSLEIPGGRNTEAFF. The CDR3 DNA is TGCGCCAGCAGCTTGGAGATCCCGGGGGGGAGGAACACTGAAGCTTTCTTT.

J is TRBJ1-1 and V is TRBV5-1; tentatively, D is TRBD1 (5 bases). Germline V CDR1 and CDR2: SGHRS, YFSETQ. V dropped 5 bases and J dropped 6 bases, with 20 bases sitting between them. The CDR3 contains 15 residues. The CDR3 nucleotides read TGCGCCAGCAGATTGTCCCTCGGGGGAGAAGCTGAAGCTTTCTTT. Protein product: CASRLSLGGEAEAFF.

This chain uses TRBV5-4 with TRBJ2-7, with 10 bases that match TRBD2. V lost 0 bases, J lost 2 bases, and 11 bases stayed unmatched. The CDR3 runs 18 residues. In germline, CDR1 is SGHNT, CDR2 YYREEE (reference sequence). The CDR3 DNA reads TGTGCCAGCAGCTTGGCTCTAGCGGGGGCCCGGGAAACCTACGAGCAGTACTTC. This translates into CASSLALAGARETYEQYF. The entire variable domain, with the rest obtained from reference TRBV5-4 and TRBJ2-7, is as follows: ETGVTQSPTHLIKTRGQQVTLRCSSQSGHNTVSWYQQALGQGPQFIFQYYREEENGRGNFPPRFSGLQFPNYSSELNVNALELDDSALYLCASSLALAGARETYEQYFGPGTRLTVT.

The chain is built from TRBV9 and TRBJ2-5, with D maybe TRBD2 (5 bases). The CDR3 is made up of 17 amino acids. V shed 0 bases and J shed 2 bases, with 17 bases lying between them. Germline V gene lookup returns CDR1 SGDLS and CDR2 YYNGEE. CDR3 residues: CASSVEGLDGIQETQYF. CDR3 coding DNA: TGTGCCAGCAGCGTAGAAGGACTCGATGGGATACAAGAGACCCAGTACTTC.

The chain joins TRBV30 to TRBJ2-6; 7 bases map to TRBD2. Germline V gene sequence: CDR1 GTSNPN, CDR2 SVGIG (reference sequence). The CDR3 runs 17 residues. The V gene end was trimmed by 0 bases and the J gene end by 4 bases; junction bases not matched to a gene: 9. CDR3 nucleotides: TGTGCCTGGAGTGTAAGGGAGGGAATGACGGGGGCCAACGTCCTGACTTTC. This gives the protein CAWSVREGMTGANVLTF.

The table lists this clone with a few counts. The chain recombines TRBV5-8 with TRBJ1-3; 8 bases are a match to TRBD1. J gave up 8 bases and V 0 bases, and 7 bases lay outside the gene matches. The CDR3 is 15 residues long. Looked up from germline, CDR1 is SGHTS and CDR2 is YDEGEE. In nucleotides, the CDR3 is TGTGCCAGCAGCTTGGCCCAGGACAGGGCGGACACCATATATTTT. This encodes CASSLAQDRADTIYF.

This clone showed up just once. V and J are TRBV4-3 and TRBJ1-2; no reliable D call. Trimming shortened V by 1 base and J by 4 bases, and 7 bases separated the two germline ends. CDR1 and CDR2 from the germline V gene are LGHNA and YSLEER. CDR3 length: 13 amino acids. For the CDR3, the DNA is TGCGCCAGCAGCCAAGTTGGCGGCTATGGCTACACCTTC. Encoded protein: CASSQVGGYGYTF.

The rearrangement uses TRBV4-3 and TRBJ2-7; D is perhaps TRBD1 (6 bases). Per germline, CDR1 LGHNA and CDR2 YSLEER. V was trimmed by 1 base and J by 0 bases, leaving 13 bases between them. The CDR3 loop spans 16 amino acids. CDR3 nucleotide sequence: TGCGCCAGCAGCCAAGGGACAGCTCCTAGCTCCTACGAGCAGTACTTC. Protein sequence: CASSQGTAPSSYEQYF.

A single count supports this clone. CDR3 DNA sequence: TGTGCCAGCAGTCCACAGGGGTCCGGGGAGCTGTTTTTT. It codes for CASSPQGSGELFF. V usage is TRBV5-4 and J usage is TRBJ2-2; 7 nucleotides agree with TRBD1. V was pared by 5 bases and J by 6 bases, with 4 bases of the junction left unmatched. This CDR3 region has 13 residues. Looked up from germline, CDR1 is SGHNT and CDR2 is YYREEE (reference sequence).

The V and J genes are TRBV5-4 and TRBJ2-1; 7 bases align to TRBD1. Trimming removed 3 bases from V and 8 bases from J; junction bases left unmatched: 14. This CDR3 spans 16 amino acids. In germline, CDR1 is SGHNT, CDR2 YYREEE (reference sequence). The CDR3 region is CASSSYLGQLGHEQFF. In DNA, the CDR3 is TGTGCCAGCAGCTCCTATTTGGGACAGTTGGGCCATGAGCAGTTCTTC.

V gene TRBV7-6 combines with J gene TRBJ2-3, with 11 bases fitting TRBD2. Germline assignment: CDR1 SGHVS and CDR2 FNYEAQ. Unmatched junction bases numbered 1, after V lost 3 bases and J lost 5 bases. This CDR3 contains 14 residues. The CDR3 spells CASSFSGGEDTQYF. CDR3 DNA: TGTGCCAGCAGCTTTAGCGGGGGGGAAGATACGCAGTATTTT.